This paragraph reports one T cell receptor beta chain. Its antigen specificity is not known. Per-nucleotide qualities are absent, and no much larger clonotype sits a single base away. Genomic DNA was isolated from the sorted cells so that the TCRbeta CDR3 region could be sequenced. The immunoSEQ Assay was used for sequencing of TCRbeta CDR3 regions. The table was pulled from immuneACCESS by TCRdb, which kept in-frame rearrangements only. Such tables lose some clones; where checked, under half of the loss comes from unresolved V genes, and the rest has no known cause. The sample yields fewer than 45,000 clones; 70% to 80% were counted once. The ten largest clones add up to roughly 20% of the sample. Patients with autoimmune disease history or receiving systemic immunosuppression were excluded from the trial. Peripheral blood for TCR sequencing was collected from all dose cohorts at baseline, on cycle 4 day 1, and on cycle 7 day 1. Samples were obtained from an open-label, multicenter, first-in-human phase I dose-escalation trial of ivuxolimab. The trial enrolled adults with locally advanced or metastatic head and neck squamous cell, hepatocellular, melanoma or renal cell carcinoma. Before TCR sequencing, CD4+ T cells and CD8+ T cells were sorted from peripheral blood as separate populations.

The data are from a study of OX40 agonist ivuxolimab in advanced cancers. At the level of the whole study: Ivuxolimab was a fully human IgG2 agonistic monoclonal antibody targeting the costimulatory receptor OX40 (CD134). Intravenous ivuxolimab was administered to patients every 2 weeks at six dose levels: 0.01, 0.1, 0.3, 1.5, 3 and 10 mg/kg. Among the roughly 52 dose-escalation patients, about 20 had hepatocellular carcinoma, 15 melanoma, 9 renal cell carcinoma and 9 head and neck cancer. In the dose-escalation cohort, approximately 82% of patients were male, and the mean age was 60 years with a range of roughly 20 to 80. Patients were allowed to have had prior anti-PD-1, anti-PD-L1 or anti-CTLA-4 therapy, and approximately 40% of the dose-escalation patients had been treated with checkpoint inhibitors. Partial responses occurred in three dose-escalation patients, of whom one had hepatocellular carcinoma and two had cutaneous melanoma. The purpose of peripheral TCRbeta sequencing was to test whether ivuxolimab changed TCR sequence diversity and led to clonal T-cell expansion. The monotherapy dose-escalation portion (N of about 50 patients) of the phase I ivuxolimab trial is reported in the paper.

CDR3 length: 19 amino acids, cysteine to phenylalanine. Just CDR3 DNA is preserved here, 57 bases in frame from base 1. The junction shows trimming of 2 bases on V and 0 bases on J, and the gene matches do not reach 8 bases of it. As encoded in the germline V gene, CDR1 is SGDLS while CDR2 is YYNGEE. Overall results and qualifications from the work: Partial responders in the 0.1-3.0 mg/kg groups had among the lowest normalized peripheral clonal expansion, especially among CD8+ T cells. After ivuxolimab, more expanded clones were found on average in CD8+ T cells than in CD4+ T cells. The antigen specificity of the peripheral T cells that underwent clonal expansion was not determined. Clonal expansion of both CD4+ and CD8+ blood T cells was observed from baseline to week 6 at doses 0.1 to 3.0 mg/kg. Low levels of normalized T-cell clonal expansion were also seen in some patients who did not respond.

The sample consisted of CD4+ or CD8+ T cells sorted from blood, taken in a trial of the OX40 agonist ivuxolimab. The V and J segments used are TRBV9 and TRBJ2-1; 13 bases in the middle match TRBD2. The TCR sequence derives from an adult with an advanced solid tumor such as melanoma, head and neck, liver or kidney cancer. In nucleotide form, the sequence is TGTGCCAGCAGCGTGACTAGCGGGGGGCCCTCAAGCTCCTACAATGAGCAGTTCTTC. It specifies CASSVTSGGPSSSYNEQFF.